The 14 T cell receptor beta chains listed next were all sequenced from one sample in a study of cytomegalovirus exposure and HLA in healthy donors. PCR employed 60 Vbeta and 13 Jbeta primers. The assay was immunoSEQ multiplex PCR, and TCRdb's table has in-frame clones only and misses some. The table has about 150,000 clones, 65% to 80% seen once. Material: PBMCs. The receptors were gathered from a man younger than 40 in good health and CMV-seronegative.

The chain is built from TRBV7-9 and TRBJ1-3; tentatively, D is TRBD1 (5 bases). The CDR3 is 15 residues long. Between the trimmed V and J ends, which lost 5 bases and 2 bases, there was a span of 13 bases. CDR1 is SEHNR and CDR2 is FQNEAQ in the germline V gene (reference sequence). DNA of the CDR3: TGTGCCAGCAGCCCGACCCCAGGGCCTGGAAACACCATATATTTT. Translated: CASSPTPGPGNTIYF.

The chain links TRBV6-5 to TRBJ1-3, with D hard to call. V was cut by 4 bases and J by 0 bases, with 13 bases left in between. Germline V CDR1 and CDR2: MNHEY, SVGAGI. The CDR3 is made up of 16 amino acids. Here the CDR3 reads CASSSAFRLSGNTIYF. The CDR3 bases are TGTGCCAGCAGTTCCGCGTTTCGACTCTCTGGAAACACCATATATTTT.

The V call is TRBV6-6, the J call TRBJ1-2; a possible D gene is TRBD1 (5 bases). Per the germline V gene, CDR1 is MNHNY and CDR2 is SVGAGI (reference sequence). Trimming removed 2 bases from V and 8 bases from J, with 15 bases in between. This CDR3 has 14 residues. The CDR3 is CASSYGGVEKGYTF. DNA for the CDR3: TGTGCCAGCAGTTACGGGGGGGTCGAAAAGGGCTACACCTTC.

This chain joins TRBV20-1 and TRBJ1-1; D perhaps matches TRBD1 (5 bases). V lost 5 bases to trimming and J lost 6 bases, with 10 bases between them. From germline, CDR1 is DFQATT and CDR2 SNEGSKA (reference sequence). The length of the CDR3 is 11 residues. The CDR3 here is CSASGRSEAFF. The CDR3 DNA is TGCAGTGCTTCAGGGCGATCTGAAGCTTTCTTT.

V gene TRBV9 combines with J gene TRBJ1-4; 9 bases fit TRBD1. From germline, CDR1 is SGDLS and CDR2 YYNGEE. The V segment lost 4 bases and the J segment 8 bases; nucleotides outside the gene matches: 9. This CDR3 comprises 15 residues. The CDR3 reads CASSQGGQGLEKLFF. The DNA of the CDR3 is TGTGCCAGCAGCCAGGGGGGACAGGGATTAGAAAAACTGTTTTTT.

This chain uses TRBV6-4 with TRBJ1-5; 10 bases agree with TRBD1. This CDR3 spans 16 amino acids. The junction had 6 bases not matched to a gene; V was cut back by 5 bases and J by 2 bases. Per germline, CDR1 MRHNA and CDR2 SNTAGT. The CDR3 DNA reads TGTGCCAGCAGTTGGACAGGGGGAAACGGCAATCAGCCCCAGCATTTT. Translated, it gives CASSWTGGNGNQPQHF.

The J gene is TRBJ2-7, the V gene TRBV15; 7 bases fit TRBD1. Looked up from germline, CDR1 is LNHNV and CDR2 is YYDKDF (reference sequence). J was trimmed by 3 bases and V by 5 bases; bases with no gene match: 4. The CDR3 covers 13 residues. The CDR3 coding sequence is TGTGCCACCAGCGTCCGACAGGGCTACGAGCAGTACTTC. Its translation: CATSVRQGYEQYF.

The chain uses TRBV7-9 and TRBJ1-2; 7 bases are a match to TRBD1. Germline V CDR1 and CDR2: SEHNR, FQNEAQ (reference sequence). This CDR3 has 14 amino acids. V dropped 1 base and J dropped 3; count of bases not matched to a gene: 2. The DNA of the CDR3 is TGTGCCAGCAGCTTAGGACAGGGTGACTATGGCTACACCTTC. It encodes CASSLGQGDYGYTF.

This chain connects TRBV13 to TRBJ2-7, with D possibly TRBD2 on 7 matching bases. The length of the CDR3 is 13 residues. The germline V gene encodes CDR1 PRHDT and CDR2 FYEKMQ (reference sequence). The V gene lost 4 bases and the J gene lost 2 bases, with 9 bases spanning the gap. The CDR3: CASSYGGPYEQYF. The CDR3 coding sequence is TGTGCCAGCAGCTACGGGGGGCCCTACGAGCAGTACTTC.

This clone was counted only a few times. The CDR3 coding sequence is TGTGCCAGCAGTCCGCGTGTCGGGTTCAGCTCCTACGAGCAGTACTTC. It translates to CASSPRVGFSSYEQYF. The rearrangement links TRBV28 to TRBJ2-5; D not certain. The J call may be mistaken, given a closer DNA end match to TRBJ2-7. The V gene's germline CDR1 is MDHEN and CDR2 SYDVKM. The CDR3 has 16 residues.

Written as DNA, the CDR3 is TGTGCCAGCAGCTTAAAGGGGAGGGACACTGAAGCTTTCTTT. It translates to CASSLKGRDTEAFF. The chain uses TRBV7-9 and TRBJ1-1; a possible D gene is TRBD1 (5 bases). Germline CDR1 and CDR2: SEHNR and FQNEAQ (reference sequence). The CDR3 loop spans 14 amino acids. V was trimmed by 2 bases and J by 3 bases, leaving 10 bases between them.

The J gene is TRBJ2-1, the V gene TRBV4-1; D is ambiguous. The CDR3 runs 13 residues. Germline CDR1 and CDR2: MGHRA and YSYEKL. The ends were cut back, 0 bases at V and 4 bases at J, with 4 bases in the middle. DNA for the CDR3: TGCGCCAGCAGCCAAGACGGTTACAATGAGCAGTTCTTC. Translating it yields CASSQDGYNEQFF.

This sequence joins TRBV19 and TRBJ2-1; D might be TRBD2 (6 bases). CDR3 size: 11 residues. CDR1 LNHDA and CDR2 SQIVND come from the germline V gene (reference sequence). V was shortened by 8 bases and J by 10 bases, with 12 bases between the two germline ends. CDR3 sequence reads: CASSPGREQFF. CDR3 sequence (DNA): TGTGCCAGTTCCCCCGGGAGAGAGCAGTTCTTC. Full variable domain (outside the CDR3, taken from reference TRBV19 and TRBJ2-1): DGGITQSPKYLFRKEGQNVTLSCEQNLNHDAMYWYRQDPGQGLRLIYYSQIVNDFQKGDIAEGYSVSREKKESFPLTVTSAQKNPTAFYLCASSPGREQFFGPGTRLTVL.

V usage is TRBV29-1 and J usage is TRBJ1-5, with TRBD1 as a possible D gene (6 bases). From germline, CDR1 is SQVTM and CDR2 ANQGSEA. The germline V and J ends were trimmed by 4 bases and 3 bases, with 7 bases remaining between them. This CDR3 has 12 residues. CDR3 protein: CSVGTVNQPQHF. The CDR3 DNA reads as TGCAGCGTTGGGACAGTCAATCAGCCCCAGCATTTT.